Following are 18 T cell receptor beta chains from one sample sequenced in a study of blood T cell repertoires in COVID-19 (TCRdb year 2020). The library was made by the immunoSEQ multiplex PCR assay. TCRdb provides this immuneACCESS table in a form limited to in-frame rearrangements. Some clones are lacking; in checked studies, under half of them reflect an unresolved V gene, and why the rest are absent is not known. Across this sample there are 150,000 to 200,000 clones, with 84% seen only once. 3% to 3.5% of the sample is taken by the ten largest. Material: PBMCs or T cells enriched from blood (not recorded which). Source of these receptors: a young woman who had been exposed to COVID-19.

The V call is TRBV13, the J call TRBJ2-1, with TRBD2 matching over 15 bases. The CDR3 is made up of 16 amino acids. With V trimmed by 5 bases and J by 8 bases, 7 bases remained unmatched. Germline CDR1 and CDR2: PRHDT and FYEKMQ (reference sequence). Written as DNA, the CDR3 is TGTGCCAGCAGCCGAGGACTAGCGGGGGGGTCAGATGAGCAGTTCTTC. Translation gives CASSRGLAGGSDEQFF.

The rearrangement uses TRBV5-1 and TRBJ2-7, with no clear D. Germline V CDR1 and CDR2: SGHRS, YFSETQ. This CDR3 is 15 amino acids long. The ends were cut back, 3 bases at V and 2 bases at J, with 15 bases in the middle. The CDR3 sequence: CASSSRLSDTYEQYF. The CDR3 nucleotides read TGCGCCAGCAGCTCGCGACTGTCTGATACCTACGAGCAGTACTTC.

The rearrangement links TRBV5-6 to TRBJ2-7, with a weak D call TRBD1 (6 bases). CDR3 size: 13 residues. The germline V gene has CDR1 SGHDT and CDR2 YYEEEE. Trimming shortened V by 1 base and J by 6 bases, and 11 bases separated the two germline ends. CDR3 amino acids: CASSLLQGGEQYF. CDR3 nucleotide sequence: TGTGCCAGCAGCTTGTTACAGGGCGGCGAGCAGTACTTC.

This chain links TRBV4-1 with TRBJ2-7; TRBD2 agrees at 9 bases. The CDR3 runs to 17 residues. The germline V gene encodes CDR1 MGHRA and CDR2 YSYEKL. Germline trimming cut 1 base from V and 1 base from J; bases unmatched to any gene: 8. This chain's CDR3 is CASSQAAGTSLSYEQYF. CDR3 sequence (DNA): TGCGCCAGCAGCCAAGCTGCAGGGACTAGCTTATCCTACGAGCAGTACTTC.

This clone was picked up one time. CDR3 in amino acids: CASSWSRGTEAFF. For the CDR3, the DNA is TGTGCCAGCAGTTGGTCTAGAGGGACTGAAGCTTTCTTT. V gene TRBV6-2 or TRBV6-3 combines with J gene TRBJ1-1; D is undetermined. The germline V and J ends were trimmed by 4 bases and 5 bases, with 11 bases remaining between them. This CDR3 spans 13 amino acids. Germline CDR1 MNHEY, CDR2 SVGEGT.

The CDR3 protein is CASSLVAGGDEKLFF. CDR3 sequence (DNA): TGTGCCAGCAGCTTGGTGGCAGGGGGAGATGAAAAACTGTTTTTT. This rearrangement joins TRBV5-6 to TRBJ1-4, with TRBD1 matching 7 bases. V dropped 0 bases and J dropped 6; count of bases not matched to a gene: 5. CDR1 and CDR2 (germline): SGHDT, YYEEEE. The CDR3 loop spans 15 amino acids.

This chain uses TRBV5-8 with TRBJ2-1; TRBD1 matches 10 bases. The CDR3 is 15 residues long. The J segment lost 6 bases and the V segment lost 4 bases, leaving 7 bases of the junction unmatched. Germline values: CDR1 SGHTS, CDR2 YDEGEE. The CDR3 DNA sequence: TGTGCCAGCAGCCTCCGGGACAGGGGTATCAATGAGCAGTTCTTC. Protein product: CASSLRDRGINEQFF.

This clone was detected a few times. The chain joins TRBV9 to TRBJ1-1; D is undetermined. V was clipped by 0 bases and J by 3 bases, with 12 bases between them. This CDR3 is 15 amino acids long. Per the germline V gene, CDR1 is SGDLS and CDR2 is YYNGEE. The CDR3 region has the DNA TGTGCCAGCAGCGTAGGGTTAGATTTGGACACTGAAGCTTTCTTT. This translates into CASSVGLDLDTEAFF.

V usage is TRBV12-3 or TRBV12-4 and J usage is TRBJ2-7, with D possibly being TRBD1 (5 bases). The CDR3 totals 13 residues. V lost 3 bases and J 6 bases, leaving 12 bases between the germline ends. The CDR3 here is CASSFRTHGEQYF. In DNA, the CDR3 is TGTGCCAGCAGTTTCCGGACACATGGCGAGCAGTACTTC.

V is TRBV7-9 and J is TRBJ2-6; TRBD1 matches 8 bases. The junction had 7 bases not matched to a gene; V was cut back by 3 bases and J by 3 bases. CDR3 length equals 17 residues. Looked up from germline, CDR1 is SEHNR and CDR2 is FQNEAQ (reference sequence). CDR3 sequence (DNA): TGTGCCAGCAGCTTCTTACCAGGGGGCCTTGGGGCCAACGTCCTGACTTTC. It encodes CASSFLPGGLGANVLTF. The whole variable domain, filled in from reference TRBV7-9 and TRBJ2-6, reads DTGVSQNPRHKITKRGQNVTFRCDPISEHNRLYWYRQTLGQGPEFLTYFQNEAQLEKSRLLSDRFSAERPKGSFSTLEIQRTEQGDSAMYLCASSFLPGGLGANVLTFGAGSRLTVL.

Concerning this clone itself: Other nucleotide sequences from this sample produce the same CDR3. The chain carries TRBV7-8 and TRBJ1-1; D might be TRBD1 (6 bases). Looked up from germline, CDR1 is SGHVS and CDR2 is FQNEAQ. The CDR3 is 14 residues long. The ends were cut back, 1 base at V and 0 bases at J, with 6 bases in the middle. The CDR3: CASSLGTVNTEAFF. CDR3 in DNA: TGTGCCAGCAGCTTAGGGACAGTGAACACTGAAGCTTTCTTT.

This clone came up a few times. The chain carries TRBV5-1 and TRBJ2-6, with D possibly TRBD1 on 6 matching bases. V was trimmed by 0 bases and J by 0 bases, leaving 7 bases between them. The germline CDR1 and CDR2 sequences are SGHRS and YFSETQ. This CDR3 has 16 amino acids. This CDR3 is CASSLGRGSGANVLTF. CDR3 DNA sequence: TGCGCCAGCAGCTTGGGCAGGGGCTCTGGGGCCAACGTCCTGACTTTC.

The V gene is TRBV6-2 or TRBV6-3, the J gene TRBJ2-3, with 10 bases fitting TRBD1. Germline values: CDR1 MNHEY, CDR2 SVGEGT. Trimming removed 5 bases from V and 6 bases from J; junction bases left unmatched: 8. The CDR3 has 15 residues. The CDR3 spells CASSQSRQGADTQYF. In DNA form, the CDR3 reads TGTGCCAGCAGTCAGTCCCGACAGGGGGCGGATACGCAGTATTTT.

This chain connects TRBV27 to TRBJ1-5, with a tentative D call TRBD1 (5 bases). The V gene lost 2 bases and the J gene lost 6 bases, with 8 bases spanning the gap. Germline V gene data show CDR1 as MNHEY and CDR2 as SMNVEV (reference sequence). The CDR3 is 13 residues long. CDR3 sequence reads: CASSLGGVQPQHF. CDR3 in DNA: TGTGCCAGCAGTTTAGGAGGGGTTCAGCCCCAGCATTTT.

The CDR3 DNA sequence: TGTGCCAGCAGCGTCCGGGACACGAACACTGAAGCTTTCTTT. Amino acids: CASSVRDTNTEAFF. The chain combines TRBV9 with TRBJ1-1, with D maybe TRBD1 (6 bases). The CDR3 extends over 14 amino acids. Germline CDR1 SGDLS, CDR2 YYNGEE. V dropped 2 bases and J dropped 1 base, with 9 bases sitting between them.

This clone has a single count. V usage is TRBV3-1 (or the pseudogene TRBV3-2) and J usage is TRBJ2-5, with 8 bases lining up with TRBD1. Unmatched junction bases numbered 0, after V lost 4 bases and J lost 5 bases. CDR3 size: 12 residues. Germline-derived CDR1 and CDR2 are LGHDT and YNNKEL (reference sequence). The chain's CDR3 is CASSRDRETQYF. The CDR3 bases are TGTGCCAGCAGCCGGGACAGGGAGACCCAGTACTTC.

The gene calls are TRBV12-5 and TRBJ1-3; no clear D. The CDR3 consists of 16 residues. From germline, CDR1 is LGHNT and CDR2 FRNRAP. V shed 1 base and J shed 0 bases, with 10 bases lying between them. CDR3 nucleotide sequence: TGTGCTAGTGGTTTGGCCGGGTCGGGCTCTGGAAACACCATATATTTT. Its protein product is CASGLAGSGSGNTIYF.

The chain is built from TRBV7-2 and TRBJ2-1; D possibly corresponds to TRBD2 (6 bases). The CDR3 has 13 residues. Deletions cut 0 bases from V and 12 bases from J, with 12 bases between. Germline-derived CDR1 and CDR2 are SGHTA and FQGNSA. DNA for the CDR3: TGTGCCAGCAGCTTAGCGCTTCGGGGGATGCAGTTCTTC. It translates to CASSLALRGMQFF.